This TCR beta chain was sequenced during a study of blood T cell repertoires in COVID-19. All enrollees were roughly 18 to 100 years old and from fewer than 30 US areas. Assay used: immunoSEQ multiplex PCR; TCRdb lists only in-frame clones, some missing. Found here are around 300,000 clones, around 90% of them singletons; the top ten hold approximately 4.3%. The V gene's germline CDR1 is LNHDA and CDR2 SQIVND (reference sequence). V lost 3 bases, J lost 7 bases, and 9 bases stayed unmatched. This CDR3 is built from 16 residues. This clone is a singleton in its sample. This TCR derives from a woman aged 18 to 35 with acute COVID-19. The chain joins TRBV19 to TRBJ1-2; 12 nucleotides agree with TRBD1. Material for sequencing was PBMCs or T cells enriched from blood (not recorded which). CDR3 DNA sequence: TGTGCCAGTAGTATTTCTAACCGGGACAGGGGGCTTGGCTACACCTTC. This codes for CASSISNRDRGLGYTF.